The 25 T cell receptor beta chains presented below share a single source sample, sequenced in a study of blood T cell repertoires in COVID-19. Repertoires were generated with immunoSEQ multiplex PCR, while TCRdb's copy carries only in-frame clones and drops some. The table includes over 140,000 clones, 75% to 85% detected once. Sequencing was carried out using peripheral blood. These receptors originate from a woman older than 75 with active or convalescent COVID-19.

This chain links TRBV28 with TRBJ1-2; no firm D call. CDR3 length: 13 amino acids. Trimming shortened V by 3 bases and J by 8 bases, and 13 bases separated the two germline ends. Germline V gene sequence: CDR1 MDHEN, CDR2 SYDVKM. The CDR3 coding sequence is TGTGCCAGCAGTTTGACACTTATGGTAGGCTACACCTTC. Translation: CASSLTLMVGYTF.

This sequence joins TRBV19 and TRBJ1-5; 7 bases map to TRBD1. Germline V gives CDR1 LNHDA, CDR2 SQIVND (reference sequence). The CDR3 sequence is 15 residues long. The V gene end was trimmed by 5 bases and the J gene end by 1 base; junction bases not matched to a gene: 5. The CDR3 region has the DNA TGTGCCAGTAGTGACAGGGAAGGGAGCAATCAGCCCCAGCATTTT. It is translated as CASSDREGSNQPQHF.

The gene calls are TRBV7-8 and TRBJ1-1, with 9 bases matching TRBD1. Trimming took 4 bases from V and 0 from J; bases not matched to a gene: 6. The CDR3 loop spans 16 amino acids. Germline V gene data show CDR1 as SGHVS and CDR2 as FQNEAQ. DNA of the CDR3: TGTGCCAGCAGCTCAACAGGGGGCTTCTTGAACACTGAAGCTTTCTTT. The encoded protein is CASSSTGGFLNTEAFF. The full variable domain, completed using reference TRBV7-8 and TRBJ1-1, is GAGVSQSPRYKVAKRGQDVALRCDPISGHVSLFWYQQALGQGPEFLTYFQNEAQLDKSGLPSDRFFAERPEGSVSTLKIQRTQQEDSAVYLCASSSTGGFLNTEAFFGQGTRLTVV.

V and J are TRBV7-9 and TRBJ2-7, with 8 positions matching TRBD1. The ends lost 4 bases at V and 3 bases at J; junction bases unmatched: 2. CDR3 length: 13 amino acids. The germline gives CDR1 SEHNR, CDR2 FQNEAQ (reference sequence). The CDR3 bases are TGTGCCAGCAGCTCGGGACAGGTCTACGAGCAGTACTTC. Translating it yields CASSSGQVYEQYF.

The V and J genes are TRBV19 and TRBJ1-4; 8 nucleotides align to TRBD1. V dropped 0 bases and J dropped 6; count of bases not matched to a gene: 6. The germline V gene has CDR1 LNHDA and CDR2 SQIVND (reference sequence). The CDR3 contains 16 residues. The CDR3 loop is CASSIDYGTGYEKLFF. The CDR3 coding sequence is TGTGCCAGTAGTATAGACTACGGGACAGGATATGAAAAACTGTTTTTT.

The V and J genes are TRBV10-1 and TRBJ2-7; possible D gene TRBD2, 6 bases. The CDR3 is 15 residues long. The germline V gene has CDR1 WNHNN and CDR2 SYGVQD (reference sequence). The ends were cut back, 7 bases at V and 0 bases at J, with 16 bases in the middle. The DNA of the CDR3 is TGCGCCAGCACTAACCTCGGCGGGGCCTCCTACGAGCAGTACTTC. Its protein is CASTNLGGASYEQYF.

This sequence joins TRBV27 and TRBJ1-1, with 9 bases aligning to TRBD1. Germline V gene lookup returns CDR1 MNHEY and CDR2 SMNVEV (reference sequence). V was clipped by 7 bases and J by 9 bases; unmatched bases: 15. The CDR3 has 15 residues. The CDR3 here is CASIADRDRAKKAFF. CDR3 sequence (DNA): TGTGCCAGCATCGCGGACCGGGACAGGGCTAAAAAAGCTTTCTTT.

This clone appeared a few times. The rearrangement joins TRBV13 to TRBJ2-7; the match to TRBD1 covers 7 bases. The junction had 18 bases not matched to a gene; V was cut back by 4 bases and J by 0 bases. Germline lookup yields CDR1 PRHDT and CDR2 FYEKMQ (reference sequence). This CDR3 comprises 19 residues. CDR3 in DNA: TGTGCCAGCAGCTCCTTAAGACTAATCAGAGACAGGGACTCCTACGAGCAGTACTTC. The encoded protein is CASSSLRLIRDRDSYEQYF.

The CDR3 protein is CASSLARGGSTEAFF. Here the CDR3 DNA reads TGCGCCAGCAGCTTGGCGCGGGGCGGGTCCACTGAAGCTTTCTTT. The rearrangement uses TRBV5-1 and TRBJ1-1; a possible D gene is TRBD1 (5 bases). Trimming stripped 0 bases from V and 4 bases from J, with 13 bases between. The germline V gene has CDR1 SGHRS and CDR2 YFSETQ. CDR3 size: 15 residues.

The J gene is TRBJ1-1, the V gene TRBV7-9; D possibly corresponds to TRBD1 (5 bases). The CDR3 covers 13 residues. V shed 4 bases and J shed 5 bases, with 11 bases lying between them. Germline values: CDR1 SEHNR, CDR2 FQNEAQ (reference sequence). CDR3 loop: CASSSTEKTEAFF. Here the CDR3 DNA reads TGTGCCAGCAGCTCGACAGAAAAAACTGAAGCTTTCTTT.

The CDR3 protein is CASSLGDTGLRAEQYF. Written as DNA, the CDR3 is TGCGCCAGCAGCTTGGGGGATACAGGGTTACGCGCCGAGCAGTACTTC. The V call is TRBV5-1, the J call TRBJ2-7; weak D call: TRBD1 (6 bases). Trimming removed 0 bases from V and 6 bases from J, with 19 bases in between. CDR1 is SGHRS and CDR2 is YFSETQ in the germline V gene. There are 16 residues in the CDR3. The variable domain in full, with the rest retrieved from reference TRBV5-1 and TRBJ2-7, is KAGVTQTPRYLIKTRGQQVTLSCSPISGHRSVSWYQQTPGQGLQFLFEYFSETQRNKGNFPGRFSGRQFSNSRSEMNVSTLELGDSALYLCASSLGDTGLRAEQYFGPGTRLTVT.

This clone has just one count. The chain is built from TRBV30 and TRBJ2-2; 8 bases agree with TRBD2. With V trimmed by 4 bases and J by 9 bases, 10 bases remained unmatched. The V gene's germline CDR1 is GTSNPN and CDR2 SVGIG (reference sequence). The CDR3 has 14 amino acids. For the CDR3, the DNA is TGTGCCTGGACGGCTGGCGGGGGGATCCGGGAGCTGTTTTTT. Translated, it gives CAWTAGGGIRELFF.

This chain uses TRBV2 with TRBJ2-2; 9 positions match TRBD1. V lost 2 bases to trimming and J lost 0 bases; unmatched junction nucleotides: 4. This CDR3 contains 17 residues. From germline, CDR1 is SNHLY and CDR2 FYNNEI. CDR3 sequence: CASSEYRGRSNTGELFF. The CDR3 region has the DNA TGTGCCAGCAGTGAATACAGGGGGCGGTCGAACACCGGGGAGCTGTTTTTT.

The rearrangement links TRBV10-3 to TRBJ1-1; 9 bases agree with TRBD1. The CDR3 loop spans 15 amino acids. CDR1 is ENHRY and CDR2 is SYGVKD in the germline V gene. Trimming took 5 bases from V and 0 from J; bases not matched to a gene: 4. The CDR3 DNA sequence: TGTGCCATCAGTTACGGGACAGGGATGAACACTGAAGCTTTCTTT. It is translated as CAISYGTGMNTEAFF.

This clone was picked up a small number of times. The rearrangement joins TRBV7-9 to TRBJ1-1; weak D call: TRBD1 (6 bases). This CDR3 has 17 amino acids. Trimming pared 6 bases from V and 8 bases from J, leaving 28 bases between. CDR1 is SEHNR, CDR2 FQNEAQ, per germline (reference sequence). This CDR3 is CASRLNLKGGTKAEAFF. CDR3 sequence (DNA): TGTGCCAGCAGGCTTAACTTGAAAGGGGGAACGAAAGCGGAAGCTTTCTTT.

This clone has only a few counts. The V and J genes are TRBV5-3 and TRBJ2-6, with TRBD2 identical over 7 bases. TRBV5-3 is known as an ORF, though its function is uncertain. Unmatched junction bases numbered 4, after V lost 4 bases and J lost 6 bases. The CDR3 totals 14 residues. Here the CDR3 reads CARSGEGEANVLTF. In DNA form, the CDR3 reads TGTGCCAGAAGCGGGGAGGGAGAGGCCAACGTCCTGACTTTC.

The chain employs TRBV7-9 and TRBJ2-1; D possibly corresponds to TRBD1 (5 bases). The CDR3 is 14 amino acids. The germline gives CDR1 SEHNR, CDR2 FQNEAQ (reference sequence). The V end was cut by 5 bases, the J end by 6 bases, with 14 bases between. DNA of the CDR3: TGTGCCAGCAGCCAAAGGGGAACCTCCAATGAGCAGTTCTTC. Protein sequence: CASSQRGTSNEQFF.

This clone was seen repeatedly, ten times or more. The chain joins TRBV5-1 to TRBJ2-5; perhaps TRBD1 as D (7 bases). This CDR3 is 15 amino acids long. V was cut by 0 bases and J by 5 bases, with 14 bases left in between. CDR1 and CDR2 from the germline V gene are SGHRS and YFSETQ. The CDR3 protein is CASSLAGGGWETQYF. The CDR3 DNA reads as TGCGCCAGCAGCTTGGCCGGAGGGGGCTGGGAGACCCAGTACTTC. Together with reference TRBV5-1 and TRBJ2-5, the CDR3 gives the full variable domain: KAGVTQTPRYLIKTRGQQVTLSCSPISGHRSVSWYQQTPGQGLQFLFEYFSETQRNKGNFPGRFSGRQFSNSRSEMNVSTLELGDSALYLCASSLAGGGWETQYFGPGTRLLVL.

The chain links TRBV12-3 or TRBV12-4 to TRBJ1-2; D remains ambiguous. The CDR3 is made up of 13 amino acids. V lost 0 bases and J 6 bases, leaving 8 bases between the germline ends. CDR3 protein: CASSLAINHGYTF. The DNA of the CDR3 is TGTGCCAGCAGTTTAGCCATCAATCATGGCTACACCTTC.

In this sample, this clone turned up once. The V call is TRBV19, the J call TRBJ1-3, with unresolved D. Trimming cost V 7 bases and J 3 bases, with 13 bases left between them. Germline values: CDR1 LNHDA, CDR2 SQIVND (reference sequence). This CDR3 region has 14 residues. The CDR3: CASTPQLSGNTIYF. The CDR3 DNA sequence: TGTGCCAGTACTCCACAGCTAAGTGGAAACACCATATATTTT. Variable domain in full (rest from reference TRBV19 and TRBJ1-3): DGGITQSPKYLFRKEGQNVTLSCEQNLNHDAMYWYRQDPGQGLRLIYYSQIVNDFQKGDIAEGYSVSREKKESFPLTVTSAQKNPTAFYLCASTPQLSGNTIYFGEGSWLTVV.

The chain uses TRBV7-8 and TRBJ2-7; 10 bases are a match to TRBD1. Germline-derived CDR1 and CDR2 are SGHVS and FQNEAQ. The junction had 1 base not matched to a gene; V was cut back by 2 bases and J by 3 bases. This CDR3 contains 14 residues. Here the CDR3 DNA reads TGTGCCAGCAGCTTACGGGACAGGGGCTACGAGCAGTACTTC. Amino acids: CASSLRDRGYEQYF. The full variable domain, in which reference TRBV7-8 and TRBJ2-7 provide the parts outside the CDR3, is GAGVSQSPRYKVAKRGQDVALRCDPISGHVSLFWYQQALGQGPEFLTYFQNEAQLDKSGLPSDRFFAERPEGSVSTLKIQRTQQEDSAVYLCASSLRDRGYEQYFGPGTRLTVT.

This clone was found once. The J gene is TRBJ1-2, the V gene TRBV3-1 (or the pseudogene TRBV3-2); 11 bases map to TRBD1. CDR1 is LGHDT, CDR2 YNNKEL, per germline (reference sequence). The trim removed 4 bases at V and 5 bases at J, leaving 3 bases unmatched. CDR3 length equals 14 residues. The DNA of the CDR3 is TGTGCCAGCAGCCTAGGACAGGGGGCTTATGGCTACACCTTC. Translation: CASSLGQGAYGYTF.

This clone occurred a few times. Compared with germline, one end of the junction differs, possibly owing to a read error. CDR3 DNA sequence: TGTGCTAGCAGCCCCCGAGCTAGCGGGGGTAGGGAGCTGTTTTTT. Translating it yields CASSPRASGGRELFF. The chain joins TRBV7-7 to TRBJ2-2; 10 bases line up with TRBD2. There are 15 residues in the CDR3. Germline V gene lookup returns CDR1 SSHAT and CDR2 FNYEAQ (reference sequence).

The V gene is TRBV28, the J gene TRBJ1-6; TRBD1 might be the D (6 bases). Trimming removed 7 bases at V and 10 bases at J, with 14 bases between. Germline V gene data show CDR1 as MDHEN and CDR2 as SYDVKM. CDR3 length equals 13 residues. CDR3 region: CASTPGHQSPLHF. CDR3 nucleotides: TGTGCCAGCACCCCGGGACATCAGTCACCCCTCCACTTT.

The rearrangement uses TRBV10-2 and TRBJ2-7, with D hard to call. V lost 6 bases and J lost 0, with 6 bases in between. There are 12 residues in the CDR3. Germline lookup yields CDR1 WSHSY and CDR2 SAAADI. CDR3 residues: CASRGLSYEQYF. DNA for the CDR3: TGCGCCAGCAGGGGCCTCTCCTACGAGCAGTACTTC.